This T cell receptor beta chain is drawn from a study of CD8 T cells in Susac syndrome. Random hexamers were used to reverse transcribe the RNA input (about 0.45 to 1 ug). MiXCR, applied by TCRdb to the immunoSEQ multiplex PCR reads, yields one record per CDR3 protein. The table has approximately 120,000 distinct CDR3 sequences, around 93% seen once. The germline gives CDR1 SGHTA, CDR2 FQGNSA. This CDR3 comprises 13 residues. V dropped 4 bases and J dropped 9 bases, with 13 bases sitting between them. The sequencing input was CD8+ T cells from PBMCs. This chain joins TRBV7-2 and TRBJ1-5; D is perhaps TRBD1 (6 bases). The TCR was taken from a human donor in good health. The CDR3: CASSSDSPAPQHF. The CDR3 region has the DNA TGTGCCAGCAGCTCGGACAGTCCCGCGCCCCAGCATTTT.